These 22 T cell receptor beta chains were all obtained from the same sample, sequenced in a study of T cell repertoires in cytomegalovirus infection. TCRdb fed the reads into MiXCR, producing one record per CDR3 protein. This sample has about 530,000 distinct CDR3 sequences, with around a quarter found just once. The sequenced material came from PBMCs. The source of these receptors is a human donor in good health (CMV status not recorded). Some clones in this sample may be carry-over from other donors' samples.

The genes are TRBV5-1 and TRBJ2-1; TRBD1 is a possible D gene (6 bases). V was trimmed by 6 bases and J by 4 bases, leaving 17 bases between them. This CDR3 has 15 amino acids. The germline V gene has CDR1 SGHRS and CDR2 YFSETQ. This CDR3 reads CASIVGQGPYNEQFF. The CDR3 DNA reads TGCGCCAGCATCGTCGGTCAGGGGCCTTACAATGAGCAGTTCTTC.

The chain is built from TRBV27 and TRBJ2-5; D not resolved. Between the trimmed V and J ends, which lost 2 bases and 2 bases, there was a span of 9 bases. The CDR3 loop spans 14 amino acids. Germline V gene lookup returns CDR1 MNHEY and CDR2 SMNVEV (reference sequence). The CDR3 DNA is TGTGCCAGCAGTTTAGGTTCATGGCAAGAGACCCAGTACTTC. This codes for CASSLGSWQETQYF.

This clonotype was seen a handful of times. The rearrangement uses TRBV28 and TRBJ2-3, with 13 bases fitting TRBD2. Germline CDR1 MDHEN, CDR2 SYDVKM. The CDR3 length is 18 residues. With V trimmed by 2 bases and J by 2 bases, 7 bases remained unmatched. Written as DNA, the CDR3 is TGTGCCAGCAGTTTAAAACCGGGACTAGCGGGGAACACAGATACGCAGTATTTT. Translated, it gives CASSLKPGLAGNTDTQYF.

A few counts support this clonotype. J is TRBJ2-1 and V is TRBV9; D remains ambiguous. CDR1 and CDR2 from the germline V gene are SGDLS and YYNGEE. The CDR3 is 14 residues long. V lost 0 bases, J lost 7 bases, and 11 bases lay in between. The CDR3 region has the DNA TGTGCCAGCAGCGTAGATGGGGTTACGAATGAGCAGTTCTTC. Its translation is CASSVDGVTNEQFF.

This clonotype came up many times. The chain combines TRBV7-8 with TRBJ2-7, with TRBD1 identical over 12 bases. Trimming took 4 bases from V and 8 from J; bases not matched to a gene: 6. The CDR3 contains 14 residues. From germline, CDR1 is SGHVS and CDR2 FQNEAQ. The CDR3 loop reads CASSYPGQGAKQYF. The CDR3 DNA sequence: TGTGCCAGCAGCTACCCGGGACAGGGGGCGAAGCAGTACTTC.

This clonotype was observed a handful of times. This chain links TRBV6-2 or TRBV6-3 with TRBJ1-4; no clear D. Trimming cost V 7 bases and J 7 bases, with 16 bases left between them. The germline CDR1 and CDR2 sequences are MNHEY and SVGEGT. This CDR3 contains 14 residues. The CDR3: CASTPAGLGEKLFF. DNA of the CDR3: TGTGCCAGCACCCCGGCCGGACTCGGTGAAAAACTGTTTTTT.

V gene TRBV10-3 combines with J gene TRBJ2-3; D may be TRBD1 or TRBD2 (5 bases each). There are 14 residues in the CDR3. V lost 6 bases, J lost 4 bases, and 14 bases lay in between. CDR1 and CDR2 (germline): ENHRY, SYGVKD. This chain's CDR3 is CAISRDGPPDTQYF. CDR3 sequence (DNA): TGTGCCATCAGCCGGGACGGCCCCCCAGATACGCAGTATTTT.

On this clonotype itself: Mismatch with germline at one junction end may stem from a read error. The chain combines TRBV7-7 with TRBJ2-1, with D hard to call. The germline gives CDR1 SSHAT, CDR2 FNYEAQ (reference sequence). The CDR3 has 14 amino acids. CDR3 bases: TGTGCTAGCAGCGTTAGCTTGGTTTTGAATGAGCAGTTCTTC. Its protein is CASSVSLVLNEQFF.

The CDR3: CASSQGDLAIGQFF. CDR3 DNA sequence: TGCGCCAGCAGCCAAGGGGATTTAGCTATCGGGCAGTTCTTC. The rearrangement joins TRBV4-1 to TRBJ2-1; D uncertain. V dropped 1 base and J dropped 12 bases, with 16 bases sitting between them. This CDR3 has 14 amino acids. Germline V CDR1 and CDR2: MGHRA, YSYEKL.

V usage is TRBV20-1 and J usage is TRBJ1-4; no firm D call. Germline V lookup: CDR1 DFQATT, CDR2 SNEGSKA (reference sequence). The CDR3 has 14 amino acids. The ends were cut back, 3 bases at V and 0 bases at J, with 8 bases in the middle. CDR3 region: CSARDPTTNEKLFF. CDR3 coding DNA: TGCAGTGCTAGGGACCCCACAACTAATGAAAAACTGTTTTTT.

This clonotype was counted only a few times. This may be a read error, as it is one base from a much larger clone. V and J are TRBV2 and TRBJ1-5, with a tentative D call TRBD1 (5 bases). Germline loops: CDR1 SNHLY, CDR2 FYNNEI. This CDR3 spans 13 amino acids. Trimming stripped 7 bases from V and 2 bases from J, with 9 bases between. The CDR3 nucleotides are TGTGCCAGCACCCCGGGGGGCAATCAGCCCCAGCATTTT. Translated, it gives CASTPGGNQPQHF.

This clonotype has more than one count but fewer than ten. The rearrangement joins TRBV6-2 or TRBV6-3 to TRBJ2-7; TRBD1 matches 7 bases. With V trimmed by 0 bases and J by 1 base, 6 bases remained unmatched. CDR1 is MNHEY, CDR2 SVGEGT, per germline. This CDR3 has 16 amino acids. The CDR3 coding sequence is TGTGCCAGCAGTTACTCGAGACGGACAGGTTCCTACGAGCAGTACGTC. As protein: CASSYSRRTGSYEQYV.

The genes are TRBV12-3 or TRBV12-4 and TRBJ1-6; D is perhaps TRBD1 (5 bases). There are 15 residues in the CDR3. Trimming cost V 5 bases and J 8 bases, with 16 bases left between them. CDR3 in amino acids: CASSDTGPPDSPLHF. CDR3 nucleotide sequence: TGTGCCAGCAGTGACACGGGACCACCGGATTCACCCCTCCACTTT.

The rearrangement uses TRBV12-3 or TRBV12-4 and TRBJ1-1, with D maybe TRBD1 (5 bases). V shed 6 bases and J shed 4 bases, with 12 bases lying between them. This CDR3 has 13 residues. The CDR3 region has the DNA TGTGCCAGCAGGACAGTACTTCTCACTGAAGCTTTCTTT. Residues: CASRTVLLTEAFF.

In its sample, this clonotype was seen a few times. CDR3 nucleotide sequence: TGTGCCAGCAGCGACAGAGGCCCGATCGGCACCATATATTTT. Protein sequence: CASSDRGPIGTIYF. V gene TRBV6-5 combines with J gene TRBJ1-3; tentatively, D is TRBD1 (5 bases). The germline V and J ends were trimmed by 6 bases and 9 bases, with 18 bases remaining between them. Germline CDR1 MNHEY, CDR2 SVGAGI. This CDR3 has 14 amino acids.

In its sample, this clonotype was seen a few times. This chain joins TRBV7-9 and TRBJ1-2, with D possibly matching TRBD1 (6 bases). The CDR3 totals 13 residues. The V end was cut by 2 bases, the J end by 7 bases, with 11 bases between. Germline V gene data show CDR1 as SEHNR and CDR2 as FQNEAQ (reference sequence). In DNA, the CDR3 is TGTGCCAGCAGCTTACCACAGGGCCGTGGCTACACCTTC. Its protein product is CASSLPQGRGYTF.

This clonotype has more than one count but fewer than ten. J is TRBJ1-3 and V is TRBV7-9, with TRBD1 matching over 8 bases. Germline V CDR1 and CDR2: SEHNR, FQNEAQ (reference sequence). V lost 6 bases and J lost 4; bases outside the gene matches: 5. The CDR3 spans 14 residues. CDR3 nucleotide sequence: TGTGCCAGCAGTGGGACAGGCTCAGGAAACACCATATATTTT. Its protein product is CASSGTGSGNTIYF.

This clonotype was detected a few times. This chain connects TRBV4-1 to TRBJ2-1; weak D call: TRBD1 (6 bases). The V and J ends lost 0 bases and 12 bases respectively, with 18 bases between them. The CDR3 spans 15 residues. The germline V gene encodes CDR1 MGHRA and CDR2 YSYEKL. The CDR3 reads CASSQEGAGVQRQFF. CDR3 DNA sequence: TGCGCCAGCAGCCAAGAGGGGGCAGGAGTTCAACGGCAGTTCTTC.

Only one count was recorded for this clonotype. J is TRBJ2-7 and V is TRBV18, with 9 positions matching TRBD2. The CDR3 extends over 15 amino acids. V trimming: 3 bases; J trimming: 4 bases; junction bases outside the gene matches: 7. Germline values: CDR1 KGHSH, CDR2 LQKENI. As DNA, the CDR3 is TGTGCCAGCTCACCCGAGCTAGCGGGGATATACGAGCAGTACTTC. Encoded protein: CASSPELAGIYEQYF.

This clonotype has only a few counts. The chain uses TRBV7-2 and TRBJ2-2; 7 bases agree with TRBD1. The CDR3 totals 16 residues. Germline CDR1 reads SGHTA; CDR2 reads FQGNSA. V was pared by 5 bases and J by 5 bases, with 11 bases of the junction left unmatched. CDR3: CASSRRGAGGTGELFF. Here the CDR3 DNA reads TGTGCCAGCAGCCGCCGTGGGGCAGGGGGAACCGGGGAGCTGTTTTTT.

The chain has TRBV20-1 and TRBJ2-3; 8 bases fit TRBD2. Germline V gene data show CDR1 as DFQATT and CDR2 as SNEGSKA (reference sequence). Germline trimming cut 6 bases from V and 2 bases from J; bases unmatched to any gene: 10. This CDR3 region has 15 residues. The CDR3 region is CSAEAGALPTDTQYF. The CDR3 DNA reads TGCAGTGCCGAAGCGGGAGCTCTTCCCACAGATACGCAGTATTTT.

This clonotype was seen a few times. The junction shows a germline mismatch at one end, possibly a read error. The gene calls are TRBV28 and TRBJ1-5; perhaps TRBD1 as D (6 bases). The CDR3 contains 13 residues. Germline lookup yields CDR1 MDHEN and CDR2 SYDVKM. DNA for the CDR3: TGTGCCAGCAGTATATCTTCAGGGGTGGTTCGGAATTTT. Protein: CASSISSGVVRNF.